This T cell receptor beta chain was identified in a study of blood T cell repertoires in COVID-19. Assay used: immunoSEQ multiplex PCR; TCRdb lists only in-frame clones, some missing. The table has fewer than 250,000 clones, 86% seen once. Adults between roughly 18 and 95 years of age took part from 24 US areas. Participants reported their clinical history, and cohort assignment relied on those reports. The receptor's source is a woman aged 50 to 60 who had recovered from COVID-19. The sequenced material came from PBMCs or T cells enriched from blood (not recorded which).

The DNA for the CDR3 is TGTGCCAGCAGCCTGGGGACTTCTGGAAACACCATATATTTT. This codes for CASSLGTSGNTIYF. The chain is built from TRBV4-2 and TRBJ1-3, with a tentative D call TRBD1 (5 bases). Germline-derived CDR1 and CDR2 are LGHNA and YNFKEQ. Trimming shortened V by 4 bases and J by 1 base, and 8 bases separated the two germline ends. The CDR3 consists of 14 residues.